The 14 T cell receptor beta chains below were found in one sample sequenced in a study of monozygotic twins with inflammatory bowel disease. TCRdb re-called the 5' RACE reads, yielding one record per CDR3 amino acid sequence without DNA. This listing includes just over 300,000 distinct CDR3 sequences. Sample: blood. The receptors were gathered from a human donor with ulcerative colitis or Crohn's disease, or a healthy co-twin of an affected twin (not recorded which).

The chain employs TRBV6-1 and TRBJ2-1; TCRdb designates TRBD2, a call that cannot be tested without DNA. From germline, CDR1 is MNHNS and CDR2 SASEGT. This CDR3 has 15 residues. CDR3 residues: CASTTWGLGYNEQFF.

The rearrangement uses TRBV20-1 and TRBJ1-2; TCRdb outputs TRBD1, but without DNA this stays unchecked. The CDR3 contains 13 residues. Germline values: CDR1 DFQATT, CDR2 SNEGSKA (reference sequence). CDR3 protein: CSAPPGGPDGYTF.

CDR3 in amino acids: CASSQSGNNQPQHF. The gene calls are TRBV3-1 and TRBJ1-5. The CDR3 spans 14 residues. Germline CDR1 reads LGHDT; CDR2 reads YNNKEL (reference sequence).

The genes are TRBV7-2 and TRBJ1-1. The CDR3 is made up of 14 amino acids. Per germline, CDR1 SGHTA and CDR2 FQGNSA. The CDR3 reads CASSLSPGNTEAFF.

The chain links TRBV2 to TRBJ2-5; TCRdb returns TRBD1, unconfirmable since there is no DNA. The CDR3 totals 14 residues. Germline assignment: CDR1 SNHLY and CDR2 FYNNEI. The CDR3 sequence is CASNPGMPQETQYF. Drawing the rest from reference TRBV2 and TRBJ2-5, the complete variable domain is EPEVTQTPSHQVTQMGQEVILRCVPISNHLYFYWYRQILGQKVEFLVSFYNNEISEKSEIFDDQFSVERPDGSNFTLKIRSTKLEDSAMYFCASNPGMPQETQYFGPGTRLLVL.

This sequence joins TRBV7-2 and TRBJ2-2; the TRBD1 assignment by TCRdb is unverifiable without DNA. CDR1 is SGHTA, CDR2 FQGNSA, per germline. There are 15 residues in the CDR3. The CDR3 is CASSLAGGRIGELFF.

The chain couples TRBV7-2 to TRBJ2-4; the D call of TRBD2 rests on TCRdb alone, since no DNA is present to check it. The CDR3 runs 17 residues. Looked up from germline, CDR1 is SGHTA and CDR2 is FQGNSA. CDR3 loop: CASSTGLAGGTKNIQYF.

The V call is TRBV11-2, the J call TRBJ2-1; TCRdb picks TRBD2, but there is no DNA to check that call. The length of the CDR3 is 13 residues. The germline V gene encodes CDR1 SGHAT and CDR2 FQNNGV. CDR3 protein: CASSYGTVNEQFF.

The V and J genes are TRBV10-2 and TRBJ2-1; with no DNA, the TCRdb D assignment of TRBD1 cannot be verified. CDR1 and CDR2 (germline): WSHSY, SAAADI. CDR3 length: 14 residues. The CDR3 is CASREDRVYNEQFF.

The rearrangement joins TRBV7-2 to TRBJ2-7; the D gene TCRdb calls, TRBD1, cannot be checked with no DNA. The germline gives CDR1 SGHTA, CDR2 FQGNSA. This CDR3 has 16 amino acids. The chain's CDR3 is CASSSSERTPLFKQYF. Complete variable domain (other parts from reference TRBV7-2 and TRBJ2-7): GAGVSQSPSNKVTEKGKDVELRCDPISGHTALYWYRQSLGQGLEFLIYFQGNSAPDKSGLPSDRFSAERTGGSVSTLTIQRTQQEDSAVYLCASSSSERTPLFKQYFGPGTRLTVT.

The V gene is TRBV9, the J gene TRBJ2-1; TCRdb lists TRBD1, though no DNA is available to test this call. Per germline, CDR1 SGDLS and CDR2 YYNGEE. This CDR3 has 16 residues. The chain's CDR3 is CASSGQGAILDNEQFF.

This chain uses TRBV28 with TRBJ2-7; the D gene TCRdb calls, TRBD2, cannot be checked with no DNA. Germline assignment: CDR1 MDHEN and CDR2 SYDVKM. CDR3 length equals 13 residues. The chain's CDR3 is CASSLQGLTEQYF.

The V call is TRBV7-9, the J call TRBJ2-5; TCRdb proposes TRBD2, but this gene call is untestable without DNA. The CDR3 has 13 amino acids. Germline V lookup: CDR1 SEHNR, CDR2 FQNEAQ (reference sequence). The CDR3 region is CASSLAGPTYQYF.

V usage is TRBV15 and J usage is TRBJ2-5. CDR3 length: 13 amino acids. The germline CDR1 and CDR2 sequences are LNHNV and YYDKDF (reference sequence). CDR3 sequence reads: CATSTRPSKTQYF.